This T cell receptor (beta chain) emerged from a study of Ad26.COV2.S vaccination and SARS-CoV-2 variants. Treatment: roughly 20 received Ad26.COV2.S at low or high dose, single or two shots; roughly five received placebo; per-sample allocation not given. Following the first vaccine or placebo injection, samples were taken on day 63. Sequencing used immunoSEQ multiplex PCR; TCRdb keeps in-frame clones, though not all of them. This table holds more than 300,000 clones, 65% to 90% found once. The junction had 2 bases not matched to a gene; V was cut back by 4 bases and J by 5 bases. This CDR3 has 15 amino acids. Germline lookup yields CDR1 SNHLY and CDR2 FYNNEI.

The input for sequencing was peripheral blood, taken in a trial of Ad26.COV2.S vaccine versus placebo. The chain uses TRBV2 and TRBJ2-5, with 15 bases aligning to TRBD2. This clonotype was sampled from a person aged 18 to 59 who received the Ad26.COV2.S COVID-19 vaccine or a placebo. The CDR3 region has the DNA TGTGCCAGCAGTGGGACTAGCGGGAGGGGCGAGACCCAGTACTTC. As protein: CASSGTSGRGETQYF.